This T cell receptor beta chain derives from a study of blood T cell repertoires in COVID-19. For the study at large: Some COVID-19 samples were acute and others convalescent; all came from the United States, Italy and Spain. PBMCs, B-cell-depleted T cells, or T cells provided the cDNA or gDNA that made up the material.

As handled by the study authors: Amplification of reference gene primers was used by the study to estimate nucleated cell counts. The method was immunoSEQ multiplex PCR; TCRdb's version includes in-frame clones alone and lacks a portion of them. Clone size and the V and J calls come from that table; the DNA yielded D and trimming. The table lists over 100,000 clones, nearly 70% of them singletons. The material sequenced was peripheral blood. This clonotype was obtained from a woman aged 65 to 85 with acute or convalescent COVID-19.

Written as DNA, the CDR3 is TGTGCCAGCAGCCAGTTGGCAGGGGGCGATTTTGGAAACACCATATATTTT. Residues: CASSQLAGGDFGNTIYF. The gene calls are TRBV3-1 (or the pseudogene TRBV3-2) and TRBJ1-3; TRBD1 matches 8 bases. Germline CDR1 and CDR2: LGHDT and YNNKEL (reference sequence). The CDR3 totals 17 residues. V shed 3 bases and J 3 bases; nucleotides not matched to a gene: 10.